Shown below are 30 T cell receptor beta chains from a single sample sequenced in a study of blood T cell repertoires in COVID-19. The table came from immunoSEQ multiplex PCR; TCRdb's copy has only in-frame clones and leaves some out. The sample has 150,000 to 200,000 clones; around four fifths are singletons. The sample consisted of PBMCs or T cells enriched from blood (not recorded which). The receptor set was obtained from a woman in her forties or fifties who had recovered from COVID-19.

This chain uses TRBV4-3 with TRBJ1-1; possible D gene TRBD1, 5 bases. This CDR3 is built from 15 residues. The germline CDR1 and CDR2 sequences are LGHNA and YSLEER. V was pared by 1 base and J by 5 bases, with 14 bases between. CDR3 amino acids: CASSQGGGRWTEAFF. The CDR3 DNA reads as TGCGCCAGCAGCCAAGGGGGGGGGAGATGGACTGAAGCTTTCTTT.

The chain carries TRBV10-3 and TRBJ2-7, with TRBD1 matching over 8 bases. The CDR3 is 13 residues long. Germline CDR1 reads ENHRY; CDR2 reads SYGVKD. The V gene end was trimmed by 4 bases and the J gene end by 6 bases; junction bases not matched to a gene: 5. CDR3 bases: TGTGCCATCAGTGTCGGACAGGGTACCGAGCAGTACTTC. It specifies CAISVGQGTEQYF.

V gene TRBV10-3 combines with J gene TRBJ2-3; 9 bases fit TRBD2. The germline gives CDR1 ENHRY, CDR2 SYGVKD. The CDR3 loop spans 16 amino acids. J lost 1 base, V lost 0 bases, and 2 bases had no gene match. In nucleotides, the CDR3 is TGTGCCATCAGTGAGTCGGGACTAGCACGCACAGATACGCAGTATTTT. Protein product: CAISESGLARTDTQYF.

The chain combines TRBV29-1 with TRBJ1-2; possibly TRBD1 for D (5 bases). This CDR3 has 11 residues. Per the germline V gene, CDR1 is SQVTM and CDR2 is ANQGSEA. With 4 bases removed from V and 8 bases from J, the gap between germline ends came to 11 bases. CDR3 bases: TGCAGCGTTGTAGGGGCTGGCGGCTACACCTTC. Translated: CSVVGAGGYTF.

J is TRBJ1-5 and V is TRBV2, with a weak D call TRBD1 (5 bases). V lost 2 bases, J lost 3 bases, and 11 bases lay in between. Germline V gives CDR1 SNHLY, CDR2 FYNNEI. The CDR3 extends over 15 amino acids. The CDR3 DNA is TGTGCCAGCAGTGAACAGGGAGGCAACAATCAGCCCCAGCATTTT. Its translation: CASSEQGGNNQPQHF.

The DNA of the CDR3 is TGTGCCAGCAGCTCCCGACAGGCCGACTCTGGAAACACCATATATTTT. This sequence encodes CASSSRQADSGNTIYF. The chain carries TRBV7-2 and TRBJ1-3; TRBD1 is a possible D gene (6 bases). V was clipped by 4 bases and J by 0 bases, with 13 bases between them. Per germline, CDR1 SGHTA and CDR2 FQGNSA. CDR3 size: 16 residues.

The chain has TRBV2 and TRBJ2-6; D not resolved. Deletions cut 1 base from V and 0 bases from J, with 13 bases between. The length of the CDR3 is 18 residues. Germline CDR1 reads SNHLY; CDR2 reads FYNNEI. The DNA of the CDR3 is TGTGCCAGCAGTGAAGACTTCCTCCAAGACTCTGGGGCCAACGTCCTGACTTTC. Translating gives CASSEDFLQDSGANVLTF.

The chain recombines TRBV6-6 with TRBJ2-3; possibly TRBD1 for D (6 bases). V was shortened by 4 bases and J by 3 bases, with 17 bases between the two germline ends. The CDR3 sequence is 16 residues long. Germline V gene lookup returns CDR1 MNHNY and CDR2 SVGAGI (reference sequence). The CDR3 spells CASSFVRGMRTDTQYF. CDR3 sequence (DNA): TGTGCCAGCAGTTTCGTCAGGGGAATGAGAACAGATACGCAGTATTTT.

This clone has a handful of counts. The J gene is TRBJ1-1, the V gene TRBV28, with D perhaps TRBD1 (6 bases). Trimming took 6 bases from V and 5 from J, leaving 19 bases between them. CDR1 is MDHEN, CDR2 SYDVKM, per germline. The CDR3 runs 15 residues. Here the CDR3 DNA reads TGTGCCAGCAGCCCCCCGCAGGGGAGGGGAACTGAAGCTTTCTTT. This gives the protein CASSPPQGRGTEAFF.

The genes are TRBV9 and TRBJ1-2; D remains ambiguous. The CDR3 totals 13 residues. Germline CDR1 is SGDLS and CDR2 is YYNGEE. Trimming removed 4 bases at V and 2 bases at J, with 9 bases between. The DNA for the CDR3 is TGTGCCAGCAGCCCCAGCGGGAACTATGGCTACACCTTC. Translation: CASSPSGNYGYTF.

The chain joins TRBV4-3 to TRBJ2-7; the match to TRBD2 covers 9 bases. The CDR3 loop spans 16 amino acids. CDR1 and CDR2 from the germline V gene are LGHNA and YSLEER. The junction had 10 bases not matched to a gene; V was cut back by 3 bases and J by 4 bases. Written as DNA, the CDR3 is TGCGCCAGCAGCCAGGCGTTCGTAGCGGGAGTGTACGAGCAGTACTTC. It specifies CASSQAFVAGVYEQYF.

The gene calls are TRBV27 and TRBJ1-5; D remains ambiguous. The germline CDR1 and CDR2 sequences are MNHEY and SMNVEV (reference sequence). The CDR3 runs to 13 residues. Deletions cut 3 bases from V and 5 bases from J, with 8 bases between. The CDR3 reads CASSFGWDQPQHF. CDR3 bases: TGTGCCAGCAGTTTCGGGTGGGATCAGCCCCAGCATTTT.

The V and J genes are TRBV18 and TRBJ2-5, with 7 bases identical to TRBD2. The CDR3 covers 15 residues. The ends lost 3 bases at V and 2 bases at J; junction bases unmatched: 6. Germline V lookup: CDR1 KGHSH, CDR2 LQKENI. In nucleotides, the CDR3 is TGTGCCAGCTCACCCGGGTACGGGGGGCAAGAGACCCAGTACTTC. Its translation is CASSPGYGGQETQYF.

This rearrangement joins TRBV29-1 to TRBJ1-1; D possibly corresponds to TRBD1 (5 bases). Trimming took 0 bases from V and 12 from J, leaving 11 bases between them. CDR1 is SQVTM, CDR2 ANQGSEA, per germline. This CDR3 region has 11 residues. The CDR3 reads CSVEDRRGTFF. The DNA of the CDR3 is TGCAGCGTTGAAGATCGTAGGGGAACTTTCTTT.

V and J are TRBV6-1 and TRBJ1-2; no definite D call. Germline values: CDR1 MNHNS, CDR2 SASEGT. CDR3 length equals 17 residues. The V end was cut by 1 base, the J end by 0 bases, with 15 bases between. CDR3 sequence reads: CASSEVGWGESNYGYTF. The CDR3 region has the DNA TGTGCCAGCAGTGAAGTCGGTTGGGGAGAATCTAACTATGGCTACACCTTC.

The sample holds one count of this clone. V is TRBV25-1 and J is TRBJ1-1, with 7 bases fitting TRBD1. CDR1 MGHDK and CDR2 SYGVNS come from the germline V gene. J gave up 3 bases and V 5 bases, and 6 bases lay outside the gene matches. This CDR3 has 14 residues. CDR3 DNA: TGTGCCAGCAGTACACAGGGGATGGACACTGAAGCTTTCTTT. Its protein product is CASSTQGMDTEAFF. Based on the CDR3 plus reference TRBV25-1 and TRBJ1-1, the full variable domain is EADIYQTPRYLVIGTGKKITLECSQTMGHDKMYWYQQDPGMELHLIHYSYGVNSTEKGDLSSESTVSRIRTEHFPLTLESARPSHTSQYLCASSTQGMDTEAFFGQGTRLTVV.

The CDR3: CASSQEQHGAFF. CDR3 DNA: TGTGCCAGCAGCCAAGAACAACATGGAGCTTTCTTT. The chain couples TRBV3-1 (or the pseudogene TRBV3-2) to TRBJ1-1; unclear D gene. The germline V and J ends were trimmed by 0 bases and 10 bases, with 9 bases remaining between them. The germline V gene has CDR1 LGHDT and CDR2 YNNKEL (reference sequence). The CDR3 runs 12 residues.

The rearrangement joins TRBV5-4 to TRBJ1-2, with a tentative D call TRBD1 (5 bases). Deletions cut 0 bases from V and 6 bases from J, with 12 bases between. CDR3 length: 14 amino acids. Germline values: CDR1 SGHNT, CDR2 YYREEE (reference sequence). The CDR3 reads CASSLAGGLDGYTF. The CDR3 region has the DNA TGTGCCAGCAGCTTGGCGGGGGGTTTGGATGGCTACACCTTC.

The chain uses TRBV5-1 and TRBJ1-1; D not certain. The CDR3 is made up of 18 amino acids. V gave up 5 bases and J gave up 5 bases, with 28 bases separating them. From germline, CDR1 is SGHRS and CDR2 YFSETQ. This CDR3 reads CASRESTQRVWGRTEAFF. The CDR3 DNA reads TGCGCCAGCAGAGAGAGCACCCAGAGGGTGTGGGGAAGGACTGAAGCTTTCTTT.

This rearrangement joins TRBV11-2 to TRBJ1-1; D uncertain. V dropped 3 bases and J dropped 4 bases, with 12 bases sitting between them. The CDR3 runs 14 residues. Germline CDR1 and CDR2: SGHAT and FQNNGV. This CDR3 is CASSFLTGGTEAFF. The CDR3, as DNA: TGTGCCAGCAGCTTCCTTACCGGAGGCACTGAAGCTTTCTTT.

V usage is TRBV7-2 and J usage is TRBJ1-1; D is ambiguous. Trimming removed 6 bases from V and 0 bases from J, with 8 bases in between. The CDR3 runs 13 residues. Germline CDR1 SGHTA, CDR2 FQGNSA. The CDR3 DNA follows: TGTGCCAGCAGTTTTCACATGAACACTGAAGCTTTCTTT. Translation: CASSFHMNTEAFF.

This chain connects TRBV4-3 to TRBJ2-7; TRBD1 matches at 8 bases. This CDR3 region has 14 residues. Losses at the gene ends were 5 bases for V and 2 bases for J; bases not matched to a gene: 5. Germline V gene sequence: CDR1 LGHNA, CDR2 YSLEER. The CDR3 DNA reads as TGCGCCAGCAGCTGGACAGGGAATACCTACGAGCAGTACTTC. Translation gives CASSWTGNTYEQYF.

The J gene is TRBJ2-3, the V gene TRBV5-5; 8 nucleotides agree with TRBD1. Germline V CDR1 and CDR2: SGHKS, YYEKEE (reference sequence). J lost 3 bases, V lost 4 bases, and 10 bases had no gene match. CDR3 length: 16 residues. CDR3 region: CASSGPRDRRTDTQYF. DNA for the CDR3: TGTGCCAGCAGCGGACCCCGGGACAGGCGGACAGATACGCAGTATTTT. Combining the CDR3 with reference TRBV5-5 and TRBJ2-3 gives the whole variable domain DAGVTQSPTHLIKTRGQQVTLRCSPISGHKSVSWYQQVLGQGPQFIFQYYEKEERGRGNFPDRFSARQFPNYSSELNVNALLLGDSALYLCASSGPRDRRTDTQYFGPGTRLTVL.

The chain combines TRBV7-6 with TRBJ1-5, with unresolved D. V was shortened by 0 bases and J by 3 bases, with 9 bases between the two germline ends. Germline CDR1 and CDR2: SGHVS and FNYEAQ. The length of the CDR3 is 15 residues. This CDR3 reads CASSLAPLPNQPQHF. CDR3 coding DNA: TGTGCCAGCAGCTTAGCTCCCCTCCCCAATCAGCCCCAGCATTTT. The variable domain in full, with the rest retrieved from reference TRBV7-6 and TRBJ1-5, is GAGVSQSPRYKVTKRGQDVALRCDPISGHVSLYWYRQALGQGPEFLTYFNYEAQQDKSGLPNDRFSAERPEGSISTLTIQRTEQRDSAMYRCASSLAPLPNQPQHFGDGTRLSIL.

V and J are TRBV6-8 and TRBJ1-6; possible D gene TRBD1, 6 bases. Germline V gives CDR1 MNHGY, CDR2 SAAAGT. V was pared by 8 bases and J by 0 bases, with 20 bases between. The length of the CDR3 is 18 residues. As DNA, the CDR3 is TGTGCCAGCGAACGACAGGTCCCCTATAGCTCCTATAATTCACCCCTCCACTTT. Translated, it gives CASERQVPYSSYNSPLHF.

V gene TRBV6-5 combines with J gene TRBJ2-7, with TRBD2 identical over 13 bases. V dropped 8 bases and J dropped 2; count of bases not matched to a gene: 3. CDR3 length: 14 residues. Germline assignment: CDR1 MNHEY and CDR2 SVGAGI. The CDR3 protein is CASVGLAGAYEQYF. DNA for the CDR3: TGTGCCAGCGTCGGACTAGCGGGAGCCTACGAGCAGTACTTC.

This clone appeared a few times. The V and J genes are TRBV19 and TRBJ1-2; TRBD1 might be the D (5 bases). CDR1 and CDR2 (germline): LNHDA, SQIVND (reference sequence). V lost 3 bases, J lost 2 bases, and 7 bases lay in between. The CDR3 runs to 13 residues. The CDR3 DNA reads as TGTGCCAGTAGTATTGCAGGGAACTATGGCTACACCTTC. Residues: CASSIAGNYGYTF.

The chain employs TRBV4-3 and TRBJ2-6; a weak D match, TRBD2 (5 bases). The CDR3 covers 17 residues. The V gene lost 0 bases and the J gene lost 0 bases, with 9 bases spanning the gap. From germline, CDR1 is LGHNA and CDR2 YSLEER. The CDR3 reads CASSQETGSSGANVLTF. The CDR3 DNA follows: TGCGCCAGCAGCCAAGAAACGGGGAGCTCTGGGGCCAACGTCCTGACTTTC.

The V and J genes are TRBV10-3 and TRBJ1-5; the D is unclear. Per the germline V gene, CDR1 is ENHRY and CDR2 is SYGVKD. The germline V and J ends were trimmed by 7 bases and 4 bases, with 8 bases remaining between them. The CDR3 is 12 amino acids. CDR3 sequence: CAITDGNQPQHF. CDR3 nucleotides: TGTGCCATCACCGACGGGAATCAGCCCCAGCATTTT.

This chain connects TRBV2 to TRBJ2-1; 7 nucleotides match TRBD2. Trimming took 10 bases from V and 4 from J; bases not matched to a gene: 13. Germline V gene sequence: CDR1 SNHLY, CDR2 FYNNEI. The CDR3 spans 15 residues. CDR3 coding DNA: TGTGCCACCATCATCAGGGAGGGCGGATACAATGAGCAGTTCTTC. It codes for CATIIREGGYNEQFF.